This T cell receptor (beta chain) was sequenced during a study of blood T cell repertoires in COVID-19 (dated by TCRdb to about 2020). Broadly, across the study: Collaborator samples came from the United States, Italy and Spain and covered acute and convalescent phases of COVID-19. The prospective study material was composed of cDNA or gDNA derived from T cells, B-cell-depleted T cells, or PBMCs. Deeply sampled blood TCRbeta repertoires from subjects exposed to, actively infected with, or recovered from COVID-19 were included in the dataset. The repertoires were released in a freely available public database meant as a resource for research on the immune response to SARS-CoV-2. Samples came from the ongoing ImmuneRACE study (first 160 participants) plus 1,254 subjects from 6 global collaborators. Nearly every sample came with metadata listing a de-identified subject ID, COVID-19 status, age in years and sex. Where HLA class I and class II types were available, the types were taken from metadata supplied by the sample provider, not from assay-based typing. Broader findings and caveats from the paper: Clinical and demographic metadata were provided uncurated, with the amount varying by source and participant.

The immunoSEQ Assay, a bias-controlled multiplex PCR, was used to amplify TCRbeta CDR3 regions from genomic DNA. The authors' pipeline ran thus. Nucleated cell counts per sample were estimated from amplification of reference gene primers within the assay. To quantify the absolute abundance of each unique TCRbeta CDR3 rearrangement, sequence reads were collapsed and filtered. For each sample, productive Simpson clonality was calculated as the square root of Simpson's diversity index over productive rearrangements. TCRdb provides this immuneACCESS table in a form limited to in-frame rearrangements. Some clones are lacking; in checked studies, under half of them reflect an unresolved V gene, and why the rest are absent is not known. V and J calls and clone size are copied from that table; D and trimming were computed from the DNA. The table for this sample lists more than 150,000 clones; 80% to 90% of them were counted only once. Together, the top ten hold around 10% of the sample.

In Seattle, one collaborating source enrolled patients while the infection was active and tracked those patients longitudinally over the course of disease. Collaborating institutions collected whole blood in K2EDTA tubes following their own protocols. For TCRbeta analysis, collaborators shipped samples as frozen whole blood, isolated PBMCs, or DNA extracted from either of those sample types. From V the trimming removes 6 bases and from J it removes 6 bases, while the gene matches leave 12 bases of the junction unaccounted for. The CDR3 starts with the cysteine, ends with the phenylalanine, and has 15 residues. Only CDR3 DNA is held: 45 bases, read in frame from base 1. According to the germline V gene, CDR1 reads MNHEY and CDR2 reads SVGAGI. The table lists this clone with a few counts. Its binding antigen is unknown. It has no much larger one-base neighbor in the sample; base qualities were not kept.

This sequence uses TRBV6-5 and TRBJ1-2; the junction holds 8 bases that match TRBD1. This TCR derives from a woman over 75 with COVID-19, enrolled during active disease. Source material: peripheral blood. The nucleotide sequence reads as follows: TGTGCCAGCAGCCGCTCCACAGGGGGGCGGAATGGCTACACCTTC. Its product reads: CASSRSTGGRNGYTF.